Only a few counts were recorded for the clone carrying this T cell receptor (beta chain). The data derive from a study of blood T cell repertoires in COVID-19. Study-wide context: COVID-19 samples, acute and convalescent, were from the United States, Italy and Spain. T cells, B-cell-depleted T cells, or PBMCs provided the cDNA or gDNA that served as material.

This CDR3 contains 15 residues. The ends lost 0 bases at V and 4 bases at J; junction bases unmatched: 7. In germline, CDR1 is SGHRS, CDR2 YFSETQ. Per the study methods: Amplified reference gene primers provided the basis for estimating nucleated cell counts. This table comes from immunoSEQ multiplex PCR, and its TCRdb copy is limited to in-frame clones, with some not included. From that table come the V and J calls and clone size; the DNA was used to work out D and trimming. The sample yields fewer than 90,000 clones, approximately 88% seen once. Sequenced material: peripheral blood. The sequence was collected from a man aged 55 to 70 with acute or convalescent COVID-19. The genes are TRBV5-1 and TRBJ2-7; 7 nucleotides agree with TRBD2. The CDR3 loop is CASSLVPGAGYEQYF. DNA of the CDR3: TGCGCCAGCAGCTTGGTTCCGGGAGCGGGGTACGAGCAGTACTTC.